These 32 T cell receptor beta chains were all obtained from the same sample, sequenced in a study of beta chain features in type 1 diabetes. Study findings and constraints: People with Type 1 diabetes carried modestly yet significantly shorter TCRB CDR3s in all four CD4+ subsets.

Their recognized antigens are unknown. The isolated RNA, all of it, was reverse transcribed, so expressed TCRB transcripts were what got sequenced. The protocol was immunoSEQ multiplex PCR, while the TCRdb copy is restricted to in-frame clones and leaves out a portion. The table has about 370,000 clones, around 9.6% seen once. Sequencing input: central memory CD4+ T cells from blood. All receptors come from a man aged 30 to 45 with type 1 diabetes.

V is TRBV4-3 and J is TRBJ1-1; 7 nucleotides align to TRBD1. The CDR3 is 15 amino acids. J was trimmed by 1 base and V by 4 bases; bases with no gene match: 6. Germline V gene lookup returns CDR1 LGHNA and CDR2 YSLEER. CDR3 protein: CASSRGGQRNTEAFF. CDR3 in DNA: TGCGCCAGCAGCCGAGGGGGACAGAGGAACACTGAAGCTTTCTTT.

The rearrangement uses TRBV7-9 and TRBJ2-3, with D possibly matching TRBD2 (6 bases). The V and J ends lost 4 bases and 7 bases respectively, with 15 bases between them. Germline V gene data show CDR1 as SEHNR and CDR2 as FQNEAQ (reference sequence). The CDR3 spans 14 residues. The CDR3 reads CASSSLGEANTQYF. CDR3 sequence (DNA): TGTGCCAGCAGCTCTTTGGGGGAGGCTAATACGCAGTATTTT.

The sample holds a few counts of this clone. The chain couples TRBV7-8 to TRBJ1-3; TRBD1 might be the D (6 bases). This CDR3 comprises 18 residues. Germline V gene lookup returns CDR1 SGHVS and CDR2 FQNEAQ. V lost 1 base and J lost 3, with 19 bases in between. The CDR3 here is CASSLVPLGGAGGNTIYF. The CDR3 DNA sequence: TGTGCCAGCAGCTTAGTCCCCTTGGGGGGCGCAGGTGGAAACACCATATATTTT.

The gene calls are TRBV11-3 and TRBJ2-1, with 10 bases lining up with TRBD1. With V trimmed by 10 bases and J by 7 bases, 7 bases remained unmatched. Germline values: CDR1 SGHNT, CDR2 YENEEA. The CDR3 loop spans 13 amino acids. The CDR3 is CATGTGVGNEQFF. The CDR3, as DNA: TGTGCCACCGGGACAGGGGTTGGGAATGAGCAGTTCTTC.

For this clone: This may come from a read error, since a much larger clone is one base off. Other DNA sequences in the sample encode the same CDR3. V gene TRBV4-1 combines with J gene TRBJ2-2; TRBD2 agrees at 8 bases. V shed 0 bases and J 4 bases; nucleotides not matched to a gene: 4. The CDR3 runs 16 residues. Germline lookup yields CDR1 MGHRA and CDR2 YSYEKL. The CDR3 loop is CASSQDPAGATGELFF. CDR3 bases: TGCGCCAGCAGCCAAGATCCAGCGGGAGCCACCGGGGAGCTGTTTTTT.

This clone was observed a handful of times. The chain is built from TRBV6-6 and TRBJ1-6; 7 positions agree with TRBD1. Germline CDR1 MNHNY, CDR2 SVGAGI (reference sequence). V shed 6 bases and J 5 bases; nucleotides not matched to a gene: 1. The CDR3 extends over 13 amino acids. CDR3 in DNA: TGTGCCAGCAGCGGACAGGATAATTCACCCCTCCACTTT. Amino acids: CASSGQDNSPLHF.

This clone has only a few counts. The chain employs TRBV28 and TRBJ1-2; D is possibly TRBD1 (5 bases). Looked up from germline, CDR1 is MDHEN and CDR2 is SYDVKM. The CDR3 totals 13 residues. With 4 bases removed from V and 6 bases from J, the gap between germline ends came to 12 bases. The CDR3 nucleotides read TGTGCCAGCAGTTCTCGGGACGGTGATGGCTACACCTTC. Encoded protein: CASSSRDGDGYTF.

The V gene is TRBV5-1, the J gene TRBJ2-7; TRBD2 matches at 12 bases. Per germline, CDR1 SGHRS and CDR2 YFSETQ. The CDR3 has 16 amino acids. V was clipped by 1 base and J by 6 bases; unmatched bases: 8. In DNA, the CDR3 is TGCGCCAGCAGCTTGCGCCTAGCGGGAGGGCCCTCCGAGCAGTACTTC. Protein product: CASSLRLAGGPSEQYF.

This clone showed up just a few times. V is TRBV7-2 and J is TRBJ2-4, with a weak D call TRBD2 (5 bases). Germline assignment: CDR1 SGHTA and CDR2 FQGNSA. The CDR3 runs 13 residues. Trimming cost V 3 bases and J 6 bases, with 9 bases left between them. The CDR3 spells CASSLEAGNIQYF. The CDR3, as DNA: TGTGCCAGCAGCTTGGAGGCAGGAAACATTCAGTACTTC.

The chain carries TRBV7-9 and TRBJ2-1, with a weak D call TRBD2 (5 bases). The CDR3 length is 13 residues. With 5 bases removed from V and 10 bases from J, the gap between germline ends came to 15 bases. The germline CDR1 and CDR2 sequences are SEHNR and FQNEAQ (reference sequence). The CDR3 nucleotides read TGTGCCAGCAGCAGCGGTCCTCTCTGGGAGCAGTTCTTC. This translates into CASSSGPLWEQFF. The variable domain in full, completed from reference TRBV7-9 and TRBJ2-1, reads DTGVSQNPRHKITKRGQNVTFRCDPISEHNRLYWYRQTLGQGPEFLTYFQNEAQLEKSRLLSDRFSAERPKGSFSTLEIQRTEQGDSAMYLCASSSGPLWEQFFGPGTRLTVL.

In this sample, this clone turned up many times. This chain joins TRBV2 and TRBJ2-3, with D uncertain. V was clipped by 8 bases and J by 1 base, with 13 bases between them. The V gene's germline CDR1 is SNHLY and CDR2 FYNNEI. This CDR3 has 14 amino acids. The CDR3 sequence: CASLDGRGTDTQYF. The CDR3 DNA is TGTGCCAGCCTAGATGGTAGGGGCACAGATACGCAGTATTTT.

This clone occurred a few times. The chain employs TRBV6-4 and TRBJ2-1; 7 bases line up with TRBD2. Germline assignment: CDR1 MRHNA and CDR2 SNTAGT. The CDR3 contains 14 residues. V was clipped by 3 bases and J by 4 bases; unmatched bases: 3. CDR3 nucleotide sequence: TGTGCCAGCAGTGAAATAGCGGGTTACAATGAGCAGTTCTTC. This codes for CASSEIAGYNEQFF.

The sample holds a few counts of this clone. The DNA for the CDR3 is TGTGCCAGCAGCCCCGGACTAGCGGGAGGCGGCGGGGAGCTGTTTTTT. Protein product: CASSPGLAGGGGELFF. This chain uses TRBV2 with TRBJ2-2; 14 bases line up with TRBD2. This CDR3 comprises 16 residues. The J segment lost 7 bases and the V segment lost 6 bases, leaving 7 bases of the junction unmatched. The germline gives CDR1 SNHLY, CDR2 FYNNEI.

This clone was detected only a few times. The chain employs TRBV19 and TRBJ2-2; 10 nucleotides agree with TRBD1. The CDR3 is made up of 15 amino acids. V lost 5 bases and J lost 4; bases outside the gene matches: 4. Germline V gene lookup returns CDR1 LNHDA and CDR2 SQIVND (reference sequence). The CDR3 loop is CASSDRGQGTGELFF. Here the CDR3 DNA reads TGTGCCAGTAGTGACAGGGGGCAGGGCACCGGGGAGCTGTTTTTT.

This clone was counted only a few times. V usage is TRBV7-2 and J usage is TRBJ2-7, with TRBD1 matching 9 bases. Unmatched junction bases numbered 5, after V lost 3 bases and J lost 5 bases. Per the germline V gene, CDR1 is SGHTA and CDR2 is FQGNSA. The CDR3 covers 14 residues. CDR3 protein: CASSLDRGIHEQYF. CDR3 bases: TGTGCCAGCAGCTTGGACAGGGGAATCCACGAGCAGTACTTC.

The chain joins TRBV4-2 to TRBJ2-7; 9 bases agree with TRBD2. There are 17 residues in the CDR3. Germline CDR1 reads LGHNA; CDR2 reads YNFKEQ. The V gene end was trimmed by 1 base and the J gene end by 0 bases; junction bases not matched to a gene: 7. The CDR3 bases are TGTGCCAGCAGCCAAGCCTTGACTAGCGGAAACTCCTACGAGCAGTACTTC. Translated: CASSQALTSGNSYEQYF.

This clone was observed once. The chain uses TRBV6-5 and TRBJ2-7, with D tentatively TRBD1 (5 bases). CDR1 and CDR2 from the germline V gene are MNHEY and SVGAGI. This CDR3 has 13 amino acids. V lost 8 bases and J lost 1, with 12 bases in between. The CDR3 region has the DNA TGTGCCAGCGCCAACAGGAATTCCTACGAGCAGTACTTC. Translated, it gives CASANRNSYEQYF.

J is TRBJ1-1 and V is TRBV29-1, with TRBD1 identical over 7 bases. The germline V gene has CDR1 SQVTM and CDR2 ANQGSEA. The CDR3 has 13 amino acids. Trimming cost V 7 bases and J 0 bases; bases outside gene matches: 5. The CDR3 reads CSGGGQMNTEAFF. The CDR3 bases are TGCAGCGGGGGGGGACAGATGAACACTGAAGCTTTCTTT.

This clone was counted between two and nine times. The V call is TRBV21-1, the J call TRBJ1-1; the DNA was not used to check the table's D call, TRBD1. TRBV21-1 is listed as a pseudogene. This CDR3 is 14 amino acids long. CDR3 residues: CASSKGQENTEAFF. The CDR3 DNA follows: TGTGCCAGCAGCAAAGGGCAGGAGAACACTGAAGCTTTCTTT.

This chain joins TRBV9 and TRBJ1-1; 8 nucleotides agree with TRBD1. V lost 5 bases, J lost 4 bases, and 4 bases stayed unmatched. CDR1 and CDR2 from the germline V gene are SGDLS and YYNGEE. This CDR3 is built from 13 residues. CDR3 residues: CASRVTGGTEAFF. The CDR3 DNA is TGTGCCAGCAGAGTCACAGGGGGCACTGAAGCTTTCTTT.

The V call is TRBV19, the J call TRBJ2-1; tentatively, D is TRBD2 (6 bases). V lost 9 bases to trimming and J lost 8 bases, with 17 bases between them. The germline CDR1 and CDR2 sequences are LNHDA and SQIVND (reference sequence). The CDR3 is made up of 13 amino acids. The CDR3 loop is CARFYGSRDEQFF. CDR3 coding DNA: TGTGCCAGGTTCTACGGGAGTAGGGATGAGCAGTTCTTC.

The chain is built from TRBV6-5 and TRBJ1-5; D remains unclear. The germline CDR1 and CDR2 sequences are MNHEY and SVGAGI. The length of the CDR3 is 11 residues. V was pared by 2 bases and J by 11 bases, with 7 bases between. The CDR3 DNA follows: TGTGCCAGCAGTTACGCTGGTTCCCAGCATTTT. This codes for CASSYAGSQHF.

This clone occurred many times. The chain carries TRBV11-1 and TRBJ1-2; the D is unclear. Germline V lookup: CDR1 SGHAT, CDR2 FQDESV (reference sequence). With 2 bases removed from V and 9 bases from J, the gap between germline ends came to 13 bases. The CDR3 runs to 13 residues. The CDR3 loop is CASSLRTDYSYTF. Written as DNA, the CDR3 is TGTGCCAGCAGCTTAAGGACTGATTATAGCTACACCTTC.

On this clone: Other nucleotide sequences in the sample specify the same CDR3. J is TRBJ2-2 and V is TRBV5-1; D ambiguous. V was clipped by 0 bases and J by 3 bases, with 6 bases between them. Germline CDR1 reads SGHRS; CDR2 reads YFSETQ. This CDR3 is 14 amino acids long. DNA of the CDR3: TGCGCCAGCAGCTTGGGTCCCGACACCGGGGAGCTGTTTTTT. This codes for CASSLGPDTGELFF.

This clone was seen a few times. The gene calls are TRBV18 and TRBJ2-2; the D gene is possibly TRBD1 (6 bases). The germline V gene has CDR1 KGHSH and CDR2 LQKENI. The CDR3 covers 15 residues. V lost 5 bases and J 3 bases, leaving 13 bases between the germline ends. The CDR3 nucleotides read TGTGCCAGCTCATCAATACAGGGTCACACCGGGGAGCTGTTTTTT. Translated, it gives CASSSIQGHTGELFF.

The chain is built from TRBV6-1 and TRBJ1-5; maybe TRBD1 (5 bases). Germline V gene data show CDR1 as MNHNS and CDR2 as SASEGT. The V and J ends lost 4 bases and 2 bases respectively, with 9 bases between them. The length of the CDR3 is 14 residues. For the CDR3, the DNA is TGTGCCAGCAGTGGGGCGGGGGGCAATCAGCCCCAGCATTTT. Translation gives CASSGAGGNQPQHF.

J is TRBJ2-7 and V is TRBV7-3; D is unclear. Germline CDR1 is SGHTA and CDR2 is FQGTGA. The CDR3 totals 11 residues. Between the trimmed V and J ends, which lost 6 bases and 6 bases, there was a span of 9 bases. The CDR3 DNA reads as TGTGCCAGCAGTGACGGATCCGAGCAGTACTTC. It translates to CASSDGSEQYF.

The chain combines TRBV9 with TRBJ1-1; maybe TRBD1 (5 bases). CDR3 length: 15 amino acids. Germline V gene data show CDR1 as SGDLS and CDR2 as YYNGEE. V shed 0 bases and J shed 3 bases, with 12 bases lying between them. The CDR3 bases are TGTGCCAGCAGCGTAGGGGCCCTAGGGGACACTGAAGCTTTCTTT. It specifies CASSVGALGDTEAFF.

The CDR3, as DNA: TGTGCCAGCTCACAAACTCAGGGAGGCACAGATACGCAGTATTTT. It translates to CASSQTQGGTDTQYF. This chain joins TRBV18 and TRBJ2-3, with D perhaps assigned TRBD1 or TRBD2 (5 bases each). Trimming removed 4 bases from V and 1 base from J, with 12 bases in between. Germline V gene data show CDR1 as KGHSH and CDR2 as LQKENI. This CDR3 has 15 residues. Full variable domain (remainder filled in from reference TRBV18 and TRBJ2-3): NAGVMQNPRHLVRRRGQEARLRCSPMKGHSHVYWYRQLPEEGLKFMVYLQKENIIDESGMPKERFSAEFPKEGPSILRIQQVVRGDSAAYFCASSQTQGGTDTQYFGPGTRLTVL.

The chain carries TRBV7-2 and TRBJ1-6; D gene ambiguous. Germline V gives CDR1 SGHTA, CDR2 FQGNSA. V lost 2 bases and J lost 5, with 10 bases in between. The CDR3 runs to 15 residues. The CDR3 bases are TGTGCCAGCAGCTTACAATCGGGTAATAATTCACCCCTCCACTTT. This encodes CASSLQSGNNSPLHF.

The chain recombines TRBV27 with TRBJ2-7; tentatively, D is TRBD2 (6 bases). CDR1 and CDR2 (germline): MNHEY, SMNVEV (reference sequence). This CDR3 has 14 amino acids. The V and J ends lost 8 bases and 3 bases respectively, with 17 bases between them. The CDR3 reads CASGSRLGYYEQYF. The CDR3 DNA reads TGTGCCAGCGGCTCTCGACTAGGGTACTACGAGCAGTACTTC.

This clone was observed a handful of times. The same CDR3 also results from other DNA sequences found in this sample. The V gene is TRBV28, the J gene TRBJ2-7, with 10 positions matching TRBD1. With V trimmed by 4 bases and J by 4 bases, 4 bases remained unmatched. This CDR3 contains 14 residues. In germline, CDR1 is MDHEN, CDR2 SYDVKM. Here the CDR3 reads CASSSPGQGYEQYF. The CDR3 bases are TGTGCCAGCAGTTCCCCGGGACAGGGGTACGAGCAGTACTTC.